These 3 T cell receptor beta chains came from one sample sequenced in a study of PD-1 blockade in mismatch repair-deficient tumors. TCRdb's table, derived via immunoSEQ multiplex PCR, lists solely in-frame clones and lacks some. The sample yields about 68,000 clones, approximately 80% seen once. The sequenced sample was peripheral blood, obtained 2 weeks after starting pembrolizumab. The receptors come from an adult with mismatch repair-deficient cancer.

V gene TRBV5-1 combines with J gene TRBJ1-4, with D possibly matching TRBD1 (5 bases). CDR3 length equals 15 residues. CDR1 and CDR2 from the germline V gene are SGHRS and YFSETQ. V was pared by 5 bases and J by 1 base, with 12 bases between. The CDR3 protein is CASRGGGRTNEKLFF. The CDR3 bases are TGCGCCAGCAGGGGCGGGGGTCGAACTAATGAAAAACTGTTTTTT.

J is TRBJ2-2 and V is TRBV5-4; possibly TRBD1 for D (5 bases). The CDR3 has 16 amino acids. Trimming took off 1 base at V and 0 bases at J, with 10 bases between the two ends. Germline V gives CDR1 SGHNT, CDR2 YYREEE (reference sequence). The CDR3 spells CASSLWGGSNTGELFF. The CDR3 DNA is TGTGCCAGCAGCTTGTGGGGCGGTTCGAACACCGGGGAGCTGTTTTTT.

This chain uses TRBV12-5 with TRBJ1-5, with D tentatively TRBD1 (6 bases). Trimming removed 6 bases at V and 5 bases at J, with 20 bases between. Germline V lookup: CDR1 LGHNT, CDR2 FRNRAP. CDR3 size: 16 residues. CDR3 loop: CASGRINREGDQPQHF. CDR3 DNA sequence: TGTGCTAGTGGAAGAATAAACAGGGAGGGCGATCAGCCCCAGCATTTT.